This is a list of T cell receptor beta chains from one sample in a study of shared clonotypes between healthy human individuals. TCRdb's copy holds only in-frame clones and misses some; the assay was immunoSEQ multiplex PCR. The repertoire has around 2.5 million clones, roughly 93% of them found once; the top ten carry approximately 0.37%. Material: naive CD4+ T cells from PBMCs. These TCRs come from a man aged 18 to 30 in good health. Some clones in this sample may be carry-over from other donors' samples. The CDR3 runs from the conserved cysteine through the conserved F or W. Each record gives: D gene, J gene, V gene, clone size, CDR3 protein, CDR3 DNA. A D gene is named only where the DNA matches it firmly. Only part of the rows carry a size: once, few, many, or a class if the clone is expanded.

>NA|TRBJ1-1|TRBV19|NA
CASSDQGGTEAFF
TGTGCCAGTAGCGACCAGGGTGGCACTGAAGCTTTCTTT
>NA|TRBJ1-5|TRBV4-2|once
CASSQDPATIGFNQPQHF
TGTGCCAGCAGCCAAGATCCTGCGACAATCGGTTTTAATCAGCCCCAGCATTTT
>NA|TRBJ2-1|TRBV7-9|NA
CASSLGDPAYNEQFF
TGTGCCAGCAGCTTAGGCGACCCCGCCTACAATGAGCAGTTCTTC
>NA|TRBJ1-1|TRBV5-1|NA
CASSPPGFNTEAFF
TGCGCCAGCAGCCCCCCGGGCTTCAACACTGAAGCTTTCTTT
>TRBD1|TRBJ1-6|TRBV5-6|NA
CASSSGQGVRSPLHF
TGTGCCAGCAGCTCGGGACAGGGGGTTCGTTCACCCCTCCACTTT
>TRBD1|TRBJ1-2|TRBV28|NA
CASSSHRGNYGYTF
TGTGCCAGCAGTAGTCACAGGGGAAACTATGGCTACACCTTC
>NA|TRBJ2-1|TRBV4-1|NA
CASSQDGRADYNEQFF
TGCGCCAGCAGCCAAGATGGTCGGGCAGACTACAATGAGCAGTTCTTC
>NA|TRBJ2-2|TRBV11-2|NA
CASNLNTGELFF
TGTGCCAGCAACCTCAACACCGGGGAGCTGTTTTTT
>NA|TRBJ2-7|TRBV15|NA
CATSRAPGGRGMSYEQYF
TGTGCCACCAGCAGAGCTCCCGGGGGCAGGGGGATGTCGTACGAGCAGTACTTC
>TRBD1|TRBJ2-7|TRBV20-1|NA
CSARQGSEQYF
TGCAGTGCCAGACAGGGGAGCGAGCAGTACTTC
>NA|TRBJ1-5|TRBV4-1|NA
CASSQAEGESNQPQHF
TGCGCCAGCAGCCAGGCCGAGGGGGAATCCAATCAGCCCCAGCATTTT
>NA|TRBJ1-1|TRBV11-2|NA
CASSLDRASQAFF
TGTGCCAGCAGCTTAGACAGGGCAAGCCAAGCTTTCTTT
>NA|TRBJ1-2|TRBV5-1|NA
CASSLYPGGGGYTF
TGCGCCAGCAGCTTGTACCCGGGGGGCGGTGGCTACACCTTC
>TRBD2|TRBJ2-7|TRBV7-9|NA
CASSSPTILAASSYEQYF
TGTGCCAGCAGCTCTCCGACTATACTAGCGGCCAGCTCCTACGAGCAGTACTTC
>TRBD2|TRBJ2-1|TRBV5-1|NA
CASSRRLAGVNDEQFF
TGCGCCAGCAGCAGACGACTAGCGGGAGTAAACGATGAGCAGTTCTTC
>NA|TRBJ2-7|TRBV5-4|NA
CASSQDGLYEQYF
TGTGCCAGCAGCCAGGACGGGTTATACGAGCAGTACTTC
>NA|TRBJ2-3|TRBV20-1|NA
CSARSADTQYF
TGCAGTGCTAGATCAGCAGATACGCAGTATTTT
>TRBD2|TRBJ2-5|TRBV5-1|NA
CASSPGTSGSETQYF
TGCGCCAGCAGCCCCGGGACTAGCGGGAGTGAGACCCAGTACTTC
>TRBD2|TRBJ2-7|TRBV11-2|NA
CASAQLAGSSYEQYF
TGTGCCAGCGCCCAACTAGCGGGGAGCTCCTACGAGCAGTACTTC
>TRBD1|TRBJ1-1|TRBV27|few
CASSAPGQTNTEAFF
TGTGCCAGCAGTGCTCCGGGACAGACTAACACTGAAGCTTTCTTT
>NA|TRBJ1-4|TRBV28|NA
CASSLVLENEKLFF
TGTGCCAGCAGTTTAGTCCTAGAGAATGAAAAACTGTTTTTT
>NA|TRBJ1-2|TRBV28|NA
CASRWGVYGYTF
TGTGCCAGCAGGTGGGGGGTCTATGGCTACACCTTC
>NA|TRBJ2-3|TRBV11-2|NA
CATRGLAGDTQYF
TGTGCCACCCGTGGGTTGGCGGGCGATACGCAGTATTTT
>NA|TRBJ2-3|TRBV28|NA
CASSNRATAYTDTQYF
TGTGCCAGCAGCAACAGGGCCACGGCGTACACAGATACGCAGTATTTT
>TRBD1|TRBJ1-4|TRBV18|NA
CASSRDRGEKLFF
TGTGCCAGCTCACGAGACAGGGGAGAGAAACTGTTTTTT
>TRBD1|TRBJ1-5|TRBV28|NA
CASTLPGTGGGNQPQHF
TGTGCCAGCACCCTCCCGGGGACAGGGGGCGGGAATCAGCCCCAGCATTTT
>TRBD2|TRBJ2-7|TRBV5-1|NA
CASSLGLAFSYEQYF
TGCGCCAGCAGCTTGGGACTAGCTTTTTCCTACGAGCAGTACTTC
>NA|TRBJ2-1|TRBV4-3|NA
CASSQEFALLLAPGEQFF
TGCGCCAGCAGCCAAGAATTTGCCCTATTGCTAGCCCCAGGGGAGCAGTTCTTC
>NA|TRBJ2-7|TRBV19|NA
CASSISGSDYEQYF
TGTGCCAGTAGTATCTCAGGGTCGGACTACGAGCAGTACTTC
>NA|TRBJ1-1|TRBV6-6|NA
CASTHSGGTEAFF
TGTGCCAGCACTCATAGCGGGGGCACTGAAGCTTTCTTT
>TRBD1|TRBJ2-7|TRBV5-1|NA
CASSALGTVYEQYF
TGCGCCAGCAGCGCTCTCGGGACAGTCTACGAGCAGTACTTC
>NA|TRBJ2-2|TRBV5-1|NA
CASIERSNTGELFF
TGCGCCAGCATAGAGCGGTCGAACACCGGGGAGCTGTTTTTT
>NA|TRBJ2-2|TRBV7-7|NA
CASSRGSMGTGELFF
TGTGCCAGCAGCCGCGGCAGCATGGGCACCGGGGAGCTGTTTTTT
>TRBD1|TRBJ2-7|TRBV7-9|NA
CASSKGQGDYEQYF
TGTGCCAGCAGCAAAGGACAGGGGGACTACGAGCAGTACTTC
>NA|TRBJ1-1|TRBV29-1|NA
CSVGPGGTEAFF
TGCAGCGTTGGACCCGGTGGCACTGAAGCTTTCTTT
>NA|TRBJ2-3|TRBV2|NA
CASRKGQGGTDTQYF
TGTGCCAGCAGGAAAGGACAGGGAGGGACAGATACGCAGTATTTT
>NA|TRBJ2-7|TRBV18|NA
CASSQGDVYEQYF
TGTGCCAGCTCACAGGGAGACGTTTACGAGCAGTACTTC
>TRBD1|TRBJ1-5|TRBV27|NA
CASSRTGGRVEQPQHF
TGTGCCAGCAGCCGGACAGGGGGCCGTGTGGAACAGCCCCAGCATTTT
>NA|TRBJ1-3|TRBV6-5|NA
CASSYLGRGNTIYF
TGTGCCAGCAGTTACTTGGGCAGGGGAAACACCATATATTTT
>NA|TRBJ2-3|TRBV4-2|NA
CASSQDRRGHTQYF
TGTGCCAGCAGCCAAGATAGGAGAGGGCATACGCAGTATTTT
>NA|TRBJ2-7|TRBV7-9|few
CASAGYEQYF
TGTGCCAGCGCTGGCTACGAGCAGTACTTC
>TRBD1|TRBJ2-1|TRBV6-5|NA
CASTRDREQFF
TGTGCCAGCACGAGGGACAGGGAGCAGTTCTTC
>TRBD2|TRBJ2-3|TRBV6-5|NA
CASSRSGMNTDTQYF
TGTGCCAGCAGTAGGAGCGGGATGAACACAGATACGCAGTATTTT
>NA|TRBJ1-2|TRBV2|NA
CASTRVSSPNYGYTF
TGTGCCAGCACCCGGGTGAGCAGTCCTAACTATGGCTACACCTTC
>NA|TRBJ2-4|TRBV2|NA
CASTKLRENIQYF
TGTGCCAGCACTAAACTCAGGGAAAACATTCAGTACTTC